The clone carrying this T cell receptor beta chain was counted a single time. This entry comes from a study of blood T cell repertoires in COVID-19. The overall study: T cells, B-cell-depleted T cells, or PBMCs provided the cDNA or gDNA that served as material.

With V trimmed by 3 bases and J by 1 base, 8 bases remained unmatched. Looked up from germline, CDR1 is GTSNPN and CDR2 is SVGIG (reference sequence). The CDR3 extends over 15 amino acids. Recovery meant two consecutive negative NP/OP PCR tests, professional clearance, or resolved symptoms. In the authors' methods: Amplifying reference gene primers gave estimates of nucleated cell counts. The data were produced by immunoSEQ multiplex PCR, yet TCRdb's version contains in-frame clones alone and is incomplete. V and J calls and clone size are those listed in that table; D and trimming were worked out from the DNA. The sample lists some 150,000 clones, around 89% seen once, with under 0.85% in the top ten.

Sequenced input: PBMCs or T cells enriched from blood (not recorded which). The genes are TRBV30 and TRBJ2-5; 7 bases line up with TRBD1. The sequence derives from a woman younger than 35 who had recovered from COVID-19. The CDR3 region is CAWSLGQPPQETQYF. CDR3 in DNA: TGTGCCTGGAGCTTGGGACAGCCGCCCCAAGAGACCCAGTACTTC. The whole variable domain, remainder taken from reference TRBV30 and TRBJ2-5, is SQTIHQWPATLVQPVGSPLSLECTVEGTSNPNLYWYRQAAGRGLQLLFYSVGIGQISSEVPQNLSASRPQDRQFILSSKKLLLSDSGFYLCAWSLGQPPQETQYFGPGTRLLVL.